This TCR beta chain was captured by sequencing in a study of blood T cell repertoires in COVID-19. This clone was counted between two and nine times. V was cut by 6 bases and J by 2 bases, with 18 bases left in between. The germline V gene has CDR1 MDHEN and CDR2 SYDVKM. This CDR3 has 16 residues. Clones were sequenced by immunoSEQ multiplex PCR, and TCRdb holds only the in-frame ones, with some missing. The table includes about 280,000 clones, about four fifths detected once. This sequence originates from a woman aged 45-65 years who had recovered from COVID-19. The V and J genes are TRBV28 and TRBJ2-3; possibly TRBD2 for D (6 bases). Material for sequencing was peripheral blood. The CDR3 nucleotides are TGTGCCAGCAGCCGGCCGCAGCGGGCCCCCACAGATACGCAGTATTTT. This gives the protein CASSRPQRAPTDTQYF.